The 7 T cell receptor beta chains below come from one sample, sequenced in a study of neoadjuvant anti-PD-1 for oral cavity cancer. Specified time point: after neoadjuvant nivolumab, at surgical resection. The data were produced by immunoSEQ multiplex PCR, yet TCRdb's version contains in-frame clones alone and is incomplete. The data contain fewer than 90,000 clones, roughly 81% of them singletons. Sequenced material: PBMCs, taken after nivolumab (anti-PD-1) treatment. These TCRs come from a person between 40 and 85 years old with oral cavity squamous cell carcinoma.

The V gene is TRBV2, the J gene TRBJ2-5; 11 bases are shared with TRBD2. This CDR3 is built from 17 residues. The junction had 15 bases not matched to a gene; V was cut back by 8 bases and J by 4 bases. Germline CDR1 SNHLY, CDR2 FYNNEI. CDR3 sequence reads: CASAWRSGRGARETQYF. Here the CDR3 DNA reads TGTGCCAGCGCCTGGCGTAGCGGGAGGGGGGCGCGAGAGACCCAGTACTTC.

The V gene is TRBV19, the J gene TRBJ2-1, with 8 bases lining up with TRBD2. Looked up from germline, CDR1 is LNHDA and CDR2 is SQIVND (reference sequence). Losses at the gene ends were 6 bases for V and 8 bases for J; bases not matched to a gene: 12. CDR3 size: 15 residues. The CDR3 DNA sequence: TGTGCCAGTAGAACCCCCGGGACTAGTACCTATGAGCAGTTCTTC. Translated, it gives CASRTPGTSTYEQFF.

The CDR3 is CASSFILAAPYEQYF. The CDR3 bases are TGTGCCAGCAGCTTTATCCTAGCGGCCCCTTACGAGCAGTACTTC. The chain has TRBV7-2 and TRBJ2-7; 7 bases agree with TRBD2. Germline lookup yields CDR1 SGHTA and CDR2 FQGNSA. V gave up 3 bases and J gave up 4 bases; unmatched junction bases: 9. This CDR3 contains 15 residues.

This clone showed up just once. This chain connects TRBV30 to TRBJ2-6, with D possibly called TRBD1 or TRBD2 (5 bases each). CDR3 length: 14 residues. The germline CDR1 and CDR2 sequences are GTSNPN and SVGIG (reference sequence). The V end was cut by 2 bases, the J end by 2 bases, with 7 bases between. The CDR3 nucleotides read TGTGCCTGGAGTCGGGACGCTGGGGCCAACGTCCTGACTTTC. It yields the protein CAWSRDAGANVLTF.

The J gene is TRBJ2-5, the V gene TRBV11-2; D is uncertain. Trimming cost V 1 base and J 3 bases, with 15 bases left between them. Germline CDR1 reads SGHAT; CDR2 reads FQNNGV. CDR3 length equals 16 residues. CDR3 amino acids: CASSLGGARWEETQYF. The CDR3 DNA follows: TGTGCCAGCAGCTTAGGGGGTGCTCGATGGGAAGAGACCCAGTACTTC.

The chain links TRBV9 to TRBJ2-2, with a tentative D call TRBD2 (6 bases). V was clipped by 5 bases and J by 3 bases, with 11 bases between them. The CDR3 extends over 14 amino acids. Germline V lookup: CDR1 SGDLS, CDR2 YYNGEE. The CDR3 region is CASRGGQDTGELFF. CDR3 DNA: TGTGCCAGCAGGGGGGGTCAGGACACCGGGGAGCTGTTTTTT.

On this clone itself: This sample includes further DNA sequences coding for the same CDR3. V is TRBV7-3 and J is TRBJ2-1; TRBD2 aligns across 12 bases. In germline, CDR1 is SGHTA, CDR2 FQGTGA. CDR3 length: 15 amino acids. V lost 5 bases to trimming and J lost 2 bases; unmatched junction nucleotides: 1. The CDR3 bases are TGTGCCAGCAGCCTAGCGGGAGGGCCCTACAATGAGCAGTTCTTC. Its protein is CASSLAGGPYNEQFF.